This T cell receptor (beta chain) was sequenced during a study of low-dose radiotherapy and immunotherapy resistance in tumors. Study at large: Radiation delivery to Cohort 1 consisted of 0.5 Gy per fraction every 2 weeks, summing to 6.5 Gy. The drug cyclophosphamide was given into a vein at 200 mg/m2 every two weeks, one day before radiation and immunotherapy. Intravenous ipilimumab 1 mg/kg every six weeks was given with nivolumab 240 mg every two weeks.

With TRAV- and TRBV-specific primers, first-strand cDNA was made, covering the alpha and beta chains. Both a constant-region primer and a V-primer adapter served to amplify TCRs across 20 to 25 PCR cycles. One entry per CDR3 protein, called by TCRdb with MiXCR from the reads. Among fewer than 20,000 distinct CDR3 sequences, approximately 79% were seen once, and the ten largest hold about an eighth. The sequence came from a human donor with advanced metastatic prostate, ovarian, gallbladder or colorectal cancer (not recorded which). This table probably holds off-target reads from a library built for another chain.

The CDR3 nucleotides read TGTGCCAGCAGTTCGTCGGTGAGCGGGAGAAGGAGCACAGATACGCAGTATTTT. Translating it yields CASSSSVSGRRSTDTQYF. The chain uses TRBV6-6 and TRBJ2-3, with 8 bases lining up with TRBD2. V lost 4 bases and J lost 0; bases outside the gene matches: 12. Germline CDR1 reads MNHNY; CDR2 reads SVGAGI (reference sequence). There are 18 residues in the CDR3.